The rows below give T cell receptor beta chains drawn from one sample of a study of blood T cell repertoires in COVID-19. The table came from immunoSEQ multiplex PCR; TCRdb's copy has only in-frame clones and leaves some out. The sample includes approximately 150,000 clones, 75% to 85% of them seen just once. Sequenced: peripheral blood. The receptors derive from a man aged 65 to 85 who had recovered from COVID-19. Both conserved end residues are part of each CDR3. Each record gives: D gene, J gene, clone size, V gene, CDR3 protein, CDR3 DNA. A D gene is named only where the DNA matches it firmly. Size is stated for part of the rows, as once, few or many counts, or as a class when the clone is expanded.

D gene: TRBD2
J gene: TRBJ2-2
clone size: -
V gene: TRBV7-9
CDR3 protein: CASQNRLAGNTGELFF
CDR3 DNA: TGTGCCAGCCAAAATCGACTAGCGGGAAACACCGGGGAGCTGTTTTTT

D gene: -
J gene: TRBJ1-3
clone size: once
V gene: TRBV12-5
CDR3 protein: CASGLSLPSSGNTIYF
CDR3 DNA: TGTGCTAGTGGTTTATCCCTCCCCAGCTCTGGAAACACCATATATTTT

D gene: -
J gene: TRBJ1-5
clone size: -
V gene: TRBV29-1
CDR3 protein: CSVTLGTKNQPQHF
CDR3 DNA: TGCAGCGTAACACTCGGGACAAAGAATCAGCCCCAGCATTTT

D gene: TRBD1
J gene: TRBJ2-7
clone size: -
V gene: TRBV28
CDR3 protein: CASSEQGARNEQYF
CDR3 DNA: TGTGCCAGCAGTGAACAGGGGGCGCGCAACGAGCAGTACTTC

D gene: TRBD1
J gene: TRBJ2-2
clone size: -
V gene: TRBV6-1
CDR3 protein: CASSDGTGITGELFF
CDR3 DNA: TGTGCCAGCAGTGACGGGACAGGGATCACCGGGGAGCTGTTTTTT

D gene: -
J gene: TRBJ2-7
clone size: -
V gene: TRBV27
CDR3 protein: CASSLSAANEQYF
CDR3 DNA: TGTGCCAGCAGTTTATCAGCAGCGAACGAGCAGTACTTC

D gene: TRBD1
J gene: TRBJ1-2
clone size: -
V gene: TRBV18
CDR3 protein: CASSPGQGAYGYTF
CDR3 DNA: TGTGCCAGCTCACCCGGACAGGGGGCTTATGGCTACACCTTC

D gene: -
J gene: TRBJ2-2
clone size: -
V gene: TRBV27
CDR3 protein: CASRRSAGYTGELFF
CDR3 DNA: TGTGCCAGCCGGAGATCAGCGGGTTACACCGGGGAGCTGTTTTTT

D gene: TRBD2
J gene: TRBJ2-2
clone size: -
V gene: TRBV9
CDR3 protein: CASSVLSSGDNTGELFF
CDR3 DNA: TGTGCCAGCAGCGTTTTATCTAGCGGAGATAACACCGGGGAGCTGTTTTTT

D gene: TRBD1
J gene: TRBJ2-7
clone size: -
V gene: TRBV19
CDR3 protein: CASSPDTGAYEQYF
CDR3 DNA: TGTGCCAGTAGTCCAGACACAGGGGCCTACGAGCAGTACTTC

D gene: -
J gene: TRBJ1-1
clone size: -
V gene: TRBV9
CDR3 protein: CASSVQGVSDTEAFF
CDR3 DNA: TGTGCCAGCAGCGTTCAGGGTGTGAGTGACACTGAAGCTTTCTTT

D gene: -
J gene: TRBJ2-1
clone size: -
V gene: TRBV5-1
CDR3 protein: CASSSTAQVHEQFF
CDR3 DNA: TGCGCCAGCAGCTCAACCGCACAGGTGCATGAGCAGTTCTTC